The T cell receptor (beta chain) under discussion was sequenced for a study of T cells in Graves' hyperthyroidism and ophthalmopathy. This clonotype was recorded many times. RNA transcripts provided the source from which TCR beta CDR3 regions were amplified. A first-round RT-PCR of the TCR CDR3 used the HTBI primer set. TCRdb used MiXCR to reprocess the multiplex PCR reads, holding one entry per CDR3 protein. The repertoire has 330,000 or so distinct CDR3 sequences, 15% to 20% of them found once; the top ten carry less than 20%. The V segment lost 5 bases and the J segment 7 bases; nucleotides outside the gene matches: 11. The CDR3 is 14 residues long. Germline-derived CDR1 and CDR2 are SGHTA and FQGTGA.

The sequenced sample was blood. The TCR comes from a woman aged 35 to 49 with Graves' ophthalmopathy. The chain links TRBV7-3 to TRBJ2-7, with 7 bases aligning to TRBD1. CDR3 sequence: CASSVSQGVGEQYF. CDR3 sequence (DNA): TGTGCCAGCAGCGTCTCTCAGGGGGTTGGGGAGCAGTACTTC.